This entry lists 4 T cell receptor beta chains sequenced from one sample in a study of identical twins' blood T cells. TCRdb itself ran the 5' RACE reads through MiXCR, one entry per CDR3 protein. The sample includes 300,000 to 450,000 distinct CDR3 sequences, roughly 30% of them seen just once. Sequenced material: PBMCs. Receptors were obtained from a woman aged 18-49 years in good health.

This clonotype has only a few counts. This rearrangement joins TRBV19 to TRBJ2-7; possible D gene TRBD1, 6 bases. Germline values: CDR1 LNHDA, CDR2 SQIVND (reference sequence). V was pared by 5 bases and J by 6 bases, with 17 bases between. CDR3 length equals 14 residues. Here the CDR3 reads CASSATVQGSEQYF. CDR3 nucleotide sequence: TGTGCCAGTAGTGCCACAGTCCAGGGGAGCGAGCAGTACTTC.

The chain has TRBV11-3 and TRBJ1-6; unclear D gene. The CDR3 spans 13 residues. Looked up from germline, CDR1 is SGHNT and CDR2 is YENEEA. Trimming took 3 bases from V and 8 from J, leaving 8 bases between them. The CDR3 region is CASSFLTDSPLHF. The CDR3 nucleotides read TGTGCCAGCAGCTTTTTGACGGATTCACCCCTCCACTTT.

The chain is built from TRBV10-3 and TRBJ1-1; tentatively, D is TRBD1 (6 bases). Trimming took off 4 bases at V and 3 bases at J, with 15 bases between the two ends. From germline, CDR1 is ENHRY and CDR2 SYGVKD. There are 15 residues in the CDR3. The DNA of the CDR3 is TGTGCCATCAGTGCTGACAGGCGAGGGGACACTGAAGCTTTCTTT. This translates into CAISADRRGDTEAFF.

This clonotype came up a few times. V and J are TRBV29-1 and TRBJ2-3; D is unresolved. The CDR3 length is 10 residues. Germline loops: CDR1 SQVTM, CDR2 ANQGSEA. V lost 7 bases and J 6 bases, leaving 8 bases between the germline ends. Here the CDR3 reads CSAAVDTQYF. CDR3 DNA: TGCAGCGCCGCGGTGGATACGCAGTATTTT.